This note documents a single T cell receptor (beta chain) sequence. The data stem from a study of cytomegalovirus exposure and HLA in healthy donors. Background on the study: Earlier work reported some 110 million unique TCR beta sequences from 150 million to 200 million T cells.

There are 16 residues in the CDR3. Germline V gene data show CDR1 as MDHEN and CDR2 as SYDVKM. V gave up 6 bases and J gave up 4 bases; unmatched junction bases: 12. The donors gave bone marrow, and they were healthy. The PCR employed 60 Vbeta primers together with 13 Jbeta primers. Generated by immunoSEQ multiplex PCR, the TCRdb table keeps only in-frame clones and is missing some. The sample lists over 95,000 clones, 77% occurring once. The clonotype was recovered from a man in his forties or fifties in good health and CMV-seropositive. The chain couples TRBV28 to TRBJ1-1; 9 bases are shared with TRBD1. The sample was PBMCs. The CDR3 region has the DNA TGTGCCAGCAGCCCTCCCACAGGGGGCTCTGGCACTGAAGCTTTCTTT. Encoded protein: CASSPPTGGSGTEAFF.